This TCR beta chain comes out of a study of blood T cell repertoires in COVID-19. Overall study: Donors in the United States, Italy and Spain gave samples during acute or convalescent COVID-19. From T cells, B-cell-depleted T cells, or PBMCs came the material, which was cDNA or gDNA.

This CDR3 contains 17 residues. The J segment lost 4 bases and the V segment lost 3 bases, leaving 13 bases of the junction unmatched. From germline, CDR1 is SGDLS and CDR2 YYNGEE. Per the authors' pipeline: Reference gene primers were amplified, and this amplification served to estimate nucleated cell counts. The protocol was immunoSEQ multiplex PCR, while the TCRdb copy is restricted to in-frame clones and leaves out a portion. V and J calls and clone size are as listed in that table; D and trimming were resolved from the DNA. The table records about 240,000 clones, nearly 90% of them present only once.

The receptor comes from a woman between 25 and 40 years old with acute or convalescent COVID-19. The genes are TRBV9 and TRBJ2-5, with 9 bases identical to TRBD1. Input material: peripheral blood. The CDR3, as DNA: TGTGCCAGCAGCGGATTGGGGACAGGGAGGATTCGAGAGACCCAGTACTTC. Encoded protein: CASSGLGTGRIRETQYF. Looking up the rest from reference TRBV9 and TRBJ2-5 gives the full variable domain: DSGVTQTPKHLITATGQRVTLRCSPRSGDLSVYWYQQSLDQGLQFLIQYYNGEERAKGNILERFSAQQFPDLHSELNLSSLELGDSALYFCASSGLGTGRIRETQYFGPGTRLLVL.